The entry below gives a single T cell receptor beta chain sequence along with its context. Its antigen is still unknown. One base away there is no much larger clone; base qualities are not given. The immunoSEQ assay was applied to genomic DNA for TCRB CDR3 sequencing. Per the original workflow: The analyses included only productive TCRB rearrangements. Clonality was calculated as a Shannon entropy-based productive clonality index, and a clone was defined by a unique TCRB CDR3 sequence. The template counts of each clone relative to the total templates per sample were used to calculate repertoire overlap between two samples. A correlation with a Spearman r of roughly 0.66 was found between V-gene usage by flow cytometry and V-gene usage by TCRB sequencing. TCRdb provides this immuneACCESS table in a form limited to in-frame rearrangements. Some clones are lacking; in checked studies, under half of them reflect an unresolved V gene, and why the rest are absent is not known. V, J and clone size derive from that table, while D and trimming were established from the DNA sequence. Within this sample are 15,000 to 20,000 clones, with roughly four fifths of them counted one time only. The ten largest account for 10% to 13% of the sample.

These data come from a study of somatic mutations in cytotoxic T cells in rheumatoid arthritis (dated by TCRdb to 2016 to 2017). About the investigation overall: Some T-cell populations stained with V beta antibodies were sorted by flow on a FACSAria II or Sony SH800 to nearly 100% purity, with sorted V beta1+ cells additionally subjected to TCRB sequencing. Whether expanded CD8+ T-cell clones in untreated, newly diagnosed rheumatoid arthritis carry somatic mutations was the study question, and clonality was characterized with TCRB deep sequencing. TCRB deep sequencing covered about 60 patients with rheumatoid arthritis along with 15 to 20 healthy controls. Median age was essentially the same in the patient group and the control group. Summary of the overall study and its limitations: The slight TRBV07 underrepresentation in patients was not adjusted for multiple comparisons. The largest CD8+ clone made up more than 20% of CD8+ cells in about an eighth of the roughly 60 patients, and blood and synovial fluid shared several identical CD8+ TCRB sequences. CD8+ T-cell clonality in rheumatoid arthritis patients was not significantly different from that in age-matched healthy controls. Healthy controls showed no age-related increase in CD8+ clonality, whereas patients did (Spearman r ~ 0.49). The expanded CD8+ clones had unknown antigen targets, and not appearing in virus-specific databases did not rule out that they were virus-specific.

From its cysteine to its phenylalanine, the CDR3 spans 13 amino acids. Left in the record is the CDR3 DNA by itself, 39 bases read in frame from the first base. The junction shows trimming of 5 bases on V and 11 bases on J, plus 17 bases between the germline ends. The germline V gene gives CDR1 as SGHDT and CDR2 as YYEEEE. Buffy coats from 20 blood donors served as healthy controls, a group that was around 54% female with a median age of roughly 61 years (range roughly 20-70). Positive magnetic bead selection on an AutoMACS was used to isolate CD4+ and CD8+ cells, with flow cytometry used to check purity. Peripheral blood mononuclear cells were isolated by Ficoll-Paque PLUS density gradient separation. Nucleospin Tissue or Tissue XS kits were used to extract DNA from CD4-enriched, CD8-enriched or PBMC samples, and a Qubit 2.0 fluorometer was used for quantification.

This TCR derives from a woman aged 50 to 60 in good health. The sequence is built from TRBV5-6 and TRBJ2-4, and the D gene may be TRBD1, 6 bases matching. Input material: CD8+ T cells sorted from blood. The base sequence is TGTGCCAGCAGGTCCCCTCAGACAGGCTTTCAGTACTTC. Translated, this gives CASRSPQTGFQYF. The CDR3, completed at both ends by the reference TRBV5-6 and TRBJ2-4 genes, gives the full variable domain DAGVTQSPTHLIKTRGQQVTLRCSPKSGHDTVSWYQQALGQGPQFIFQYYEEEERQRGNFPDRFSGHQFPNYSSELNVNALLLGDSALYLCASRSPQTGFQYFGAGTRLSVL.